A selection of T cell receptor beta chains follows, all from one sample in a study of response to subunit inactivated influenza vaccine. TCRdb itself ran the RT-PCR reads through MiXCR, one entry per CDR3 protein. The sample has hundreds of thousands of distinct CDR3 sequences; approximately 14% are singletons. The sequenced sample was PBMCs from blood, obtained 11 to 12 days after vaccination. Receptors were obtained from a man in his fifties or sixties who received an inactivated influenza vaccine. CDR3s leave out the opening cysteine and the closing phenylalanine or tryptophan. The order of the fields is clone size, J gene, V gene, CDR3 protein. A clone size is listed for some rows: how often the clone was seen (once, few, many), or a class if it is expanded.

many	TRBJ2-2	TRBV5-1	ASSFPGGELF
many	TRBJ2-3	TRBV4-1	ASIGGRDTDTQY
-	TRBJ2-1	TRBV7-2	ASSPGTITNEQF
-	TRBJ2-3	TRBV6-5	ASSYQPGQGHSTDTQY
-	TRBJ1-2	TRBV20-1	SARDGSDNYGYT
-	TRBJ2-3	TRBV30	AWSGSLTDTQY
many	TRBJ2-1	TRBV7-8	ASSTPPGQGAYNEQF
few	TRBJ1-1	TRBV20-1	SAREGGETEAF
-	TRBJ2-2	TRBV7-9	ATEQGLNTGELF
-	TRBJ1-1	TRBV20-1	SARDRTGGWTEAF
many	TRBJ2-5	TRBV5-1	ASFPGAEQETQY
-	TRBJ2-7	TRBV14	ASSQVGWGEAYEQY
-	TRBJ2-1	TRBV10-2	ASTPGTGTSYYNEQF
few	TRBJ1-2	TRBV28	ASSLPRQEVNGYT
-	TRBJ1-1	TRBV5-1	ASRGDSAEAF
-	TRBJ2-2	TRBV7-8	ASSPPGSGSVRELF